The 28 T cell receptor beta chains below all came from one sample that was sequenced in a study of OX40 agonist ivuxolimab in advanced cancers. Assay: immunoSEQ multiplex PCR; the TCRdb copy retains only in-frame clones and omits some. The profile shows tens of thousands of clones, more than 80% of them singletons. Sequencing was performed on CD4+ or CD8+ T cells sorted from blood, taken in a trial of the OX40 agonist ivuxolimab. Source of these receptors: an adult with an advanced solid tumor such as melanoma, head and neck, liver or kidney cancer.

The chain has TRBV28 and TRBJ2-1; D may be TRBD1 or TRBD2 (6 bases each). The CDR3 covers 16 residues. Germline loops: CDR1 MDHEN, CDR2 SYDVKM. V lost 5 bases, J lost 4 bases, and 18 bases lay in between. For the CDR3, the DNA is TGTGCCAGCAGTGCTACTGGGGGGCCGGGGTACAATGAGCAGTTCTTC. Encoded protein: CASSATGGPGYNEQFF.

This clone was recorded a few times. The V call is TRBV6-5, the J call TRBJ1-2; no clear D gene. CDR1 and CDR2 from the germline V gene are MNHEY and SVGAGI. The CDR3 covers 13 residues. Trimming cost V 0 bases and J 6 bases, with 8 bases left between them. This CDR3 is CASSYSIEDGYTF. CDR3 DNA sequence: TGTGCCAGCAGTTACTCGATTGAGGATGGCTACACCTTC.

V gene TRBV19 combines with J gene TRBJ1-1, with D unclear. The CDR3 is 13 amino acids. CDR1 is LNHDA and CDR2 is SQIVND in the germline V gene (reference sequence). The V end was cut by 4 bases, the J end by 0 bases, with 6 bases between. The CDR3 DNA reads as TGTGCCAGTAGTACTCAGTTGAACACTGAAGCTTTCTTT. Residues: CASSTQLNTEAFF. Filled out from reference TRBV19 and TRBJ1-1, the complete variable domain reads DGGITQSPKYLFRKEGQNVTLSCEQNLNHDAMYWYRQDPGQGLRLIYYSQIVNDFQKGDIAEGYSVSREKKESFPLTVTSAQKNPTAFYLCASSTQLNTEAFFGQGTRLTVV.

As DNA, the CDR3 is TGTGCCAGCAGTCCGTTCGGGACAGTGAAAGAGACCCAGTACTTC. As protein: CASSPFGTVKETQYF. The gene calls are TRBV6-1 and TRBJ2-5, with 7 bases that match TRBD1. The ends lost 5 bases at V and 3 bases at J; junction bases unmatched: 9. CDR3 length: 15 amino acids. Germline V gene sequence: CDR1 MNHNS, CDR2 SASEGT.

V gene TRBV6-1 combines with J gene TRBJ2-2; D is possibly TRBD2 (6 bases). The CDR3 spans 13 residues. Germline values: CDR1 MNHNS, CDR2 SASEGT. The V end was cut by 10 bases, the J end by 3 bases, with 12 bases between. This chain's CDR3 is CATPRGYTGELFF. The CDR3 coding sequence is TGTGCCACCCCCCGGGGGTACACCGGGGAGCTGTTTTTT.

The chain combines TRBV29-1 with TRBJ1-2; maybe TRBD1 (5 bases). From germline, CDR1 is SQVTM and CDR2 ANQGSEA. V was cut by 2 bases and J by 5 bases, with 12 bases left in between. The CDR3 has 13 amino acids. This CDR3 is CSVEWGRSYGYTF. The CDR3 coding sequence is TGCAGCGTTGAATGGGGCAGGTCGTATGGCTACACCTTC.

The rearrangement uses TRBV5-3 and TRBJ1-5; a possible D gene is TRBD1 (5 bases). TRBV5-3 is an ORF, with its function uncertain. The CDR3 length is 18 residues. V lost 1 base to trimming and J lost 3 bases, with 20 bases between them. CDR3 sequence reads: CARSLLSPGAVANQPQHF. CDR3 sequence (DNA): TGTGCCAGAAGCTTGCTTTCTCCTGGGGCGGTTGCCAATCAGCCCCAGCATTTT.

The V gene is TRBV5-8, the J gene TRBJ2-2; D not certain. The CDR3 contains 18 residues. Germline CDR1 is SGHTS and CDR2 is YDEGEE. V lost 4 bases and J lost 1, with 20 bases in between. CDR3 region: CASSQGKVAYLNTGELFF. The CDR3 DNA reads TGTGCCAGCAGCCAAGGGAAAGTTGCCTATCTGAACACCGGGGAGCTGTTTTTT.

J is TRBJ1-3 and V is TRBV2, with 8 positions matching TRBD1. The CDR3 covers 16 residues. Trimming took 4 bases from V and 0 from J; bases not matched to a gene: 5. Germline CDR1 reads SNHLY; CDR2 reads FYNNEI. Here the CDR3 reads CASSARTGSSGNTIYF. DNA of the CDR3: TGTGCCAGCAGTGCCCGGACAGGGAGCTCTGGAAACACCATATATTTT.

CDR3 in amino acids: CASSQGRTGQNTF. CDR3 coding DNA: TGCGCCAGCAGCCAAGGACGGACCGGCCAAAACACCTTC. V gene TRBV4-3 combines with J gene TRBJ1-2, with D uncertain. Trimming took off 1 base at V and 12 bases at J, with 15 bases between the two ends. This CDR3 is 13 amino acids long. Germline CDR1 and CDR2: LGHNA and YSLEER.

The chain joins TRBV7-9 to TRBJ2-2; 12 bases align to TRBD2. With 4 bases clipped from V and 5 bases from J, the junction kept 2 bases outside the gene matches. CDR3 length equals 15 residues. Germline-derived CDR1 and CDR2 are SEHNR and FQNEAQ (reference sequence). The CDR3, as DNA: TGTGCCAGCAGCTCACTAGCGGGGGGTACCGGGGAGCTGTTTTTT. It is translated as CASSSLAGGTGELFF.

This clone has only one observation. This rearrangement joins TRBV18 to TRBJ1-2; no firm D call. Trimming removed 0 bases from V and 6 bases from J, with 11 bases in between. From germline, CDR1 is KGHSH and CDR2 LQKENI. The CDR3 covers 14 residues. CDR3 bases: TGTGCCAGCTCACCACCAATCGGAGCTAATGGCTACACCTTC. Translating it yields CASSPPIGANGYTF.

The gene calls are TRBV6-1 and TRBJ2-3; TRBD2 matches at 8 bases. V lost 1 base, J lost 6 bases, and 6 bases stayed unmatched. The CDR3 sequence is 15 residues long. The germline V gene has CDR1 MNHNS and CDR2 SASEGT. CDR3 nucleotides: TGTGCCAGCAGTGAAGTCGGTAGCGGGGTGGATACGCAGTATTTT. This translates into CASSEVGSGVDTQYF.

CDR3 DNA: TGCAGCGTTGTAGGTGAGGGCTCTGGGGCCAACGTCCTGACTTTC. Translation: CSVVGEGSGANVLTF. The rearrangement links TRBV29-1 to TRBJ2-6; D is perhaps TRBD2 (5 bases). CDR3 length: 15 residues. Looked up from germline, CDR1 is SQVTM and CDR2 is ANQGSEA. Trimming left V 4 bases short and J 0 bases short, with 10 bases between.

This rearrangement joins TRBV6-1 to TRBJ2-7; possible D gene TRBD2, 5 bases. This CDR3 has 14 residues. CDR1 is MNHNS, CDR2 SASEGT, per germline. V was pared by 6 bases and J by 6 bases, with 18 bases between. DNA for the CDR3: TGTGCCAGCAGCGTTCTCGCCGGGGTTGGCGAGCAGTACTTC. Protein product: CASSVLAGVGEQYF.

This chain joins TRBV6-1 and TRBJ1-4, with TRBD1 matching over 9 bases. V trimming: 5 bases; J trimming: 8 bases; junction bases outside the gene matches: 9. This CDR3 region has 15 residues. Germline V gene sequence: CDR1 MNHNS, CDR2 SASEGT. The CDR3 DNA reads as TGTGCCAGCAGTCCGCAGGACAGGGGTTTGGAAAAACTGTTTTTT. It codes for CASSPQDRGLEKLFF.

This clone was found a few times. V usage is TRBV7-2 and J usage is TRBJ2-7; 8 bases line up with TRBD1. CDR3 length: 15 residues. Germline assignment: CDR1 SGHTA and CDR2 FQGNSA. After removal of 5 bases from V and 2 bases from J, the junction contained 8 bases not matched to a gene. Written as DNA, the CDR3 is TGTGCCAGCAGCCAGGCCGGGACAGGTCCCTACGAGCAGTACTTC. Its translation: CASSQAGTGPYEQYF. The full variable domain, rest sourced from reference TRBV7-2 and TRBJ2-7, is GAGVSQSPSNKVTEKGKDVELRCDPISGHTALYWYRQSLGQGLEFLIYFQGNSAPDKSGLPSDRFSAERTGGSVSTLTIQRTQQEDSAVYLCASSQAGTGPYEQYFGPGTRLTVT.

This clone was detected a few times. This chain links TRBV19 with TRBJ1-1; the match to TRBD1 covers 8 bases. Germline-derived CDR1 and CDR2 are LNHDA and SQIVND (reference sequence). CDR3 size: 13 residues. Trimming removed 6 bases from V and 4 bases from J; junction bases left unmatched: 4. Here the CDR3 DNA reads TGTGCCAGTAGCACCACAGGGGGCACTGAAGCTTTCTTT. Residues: CASSTTGGTEAFF.

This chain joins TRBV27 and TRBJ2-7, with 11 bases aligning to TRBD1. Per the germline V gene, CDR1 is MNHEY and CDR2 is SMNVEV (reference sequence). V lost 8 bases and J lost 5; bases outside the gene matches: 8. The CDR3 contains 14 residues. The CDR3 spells CASGRDRGFDEQYF. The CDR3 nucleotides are TGTGCCAGCGGCCGGGACAGGGGGTTCGACGAGCAGTACTTC.

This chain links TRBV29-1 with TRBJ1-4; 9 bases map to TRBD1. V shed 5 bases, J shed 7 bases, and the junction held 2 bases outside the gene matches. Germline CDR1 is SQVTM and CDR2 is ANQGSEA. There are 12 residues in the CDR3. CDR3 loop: CSVLDRGEKLFF. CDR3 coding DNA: TGCAGCGTTTTGGACAGGGGTGAAAAACTGTTTTTT. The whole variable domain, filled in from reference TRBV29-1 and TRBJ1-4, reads SAVISQKPSRDICQRGTSLTIQCQVDSQVTMMFWYRQQPGQSLTLIATANQGSEATYESGFVIDKFPISRPNLTFSTLTVSNMSPEDSSIYLCSVLDRGEKLFFGSGTQLSVL.

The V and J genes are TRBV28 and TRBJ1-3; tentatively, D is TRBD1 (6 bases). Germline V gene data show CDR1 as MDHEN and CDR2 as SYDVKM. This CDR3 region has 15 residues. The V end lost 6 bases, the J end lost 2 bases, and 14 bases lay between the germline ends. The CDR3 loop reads CASRIQGTTGNTIYF. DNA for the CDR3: TGTGCCAGCAGGATACAGGGAACCACTGGAAACACCATATATTTT.

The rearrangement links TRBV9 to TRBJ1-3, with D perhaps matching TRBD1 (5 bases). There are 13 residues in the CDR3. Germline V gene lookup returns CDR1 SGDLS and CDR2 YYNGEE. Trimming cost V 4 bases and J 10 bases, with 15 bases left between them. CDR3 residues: CASSLNLGGTIYF. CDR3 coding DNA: TGTGCCAGCAGCCTAAACTTGGGGGGGACCATATATTTT.

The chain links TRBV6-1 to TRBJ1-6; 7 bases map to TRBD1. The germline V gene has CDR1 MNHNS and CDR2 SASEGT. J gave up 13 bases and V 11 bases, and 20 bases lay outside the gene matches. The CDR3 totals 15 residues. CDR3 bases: TGTGCCCGCGCATGGGGGGGGAGACAGGGTGGGCCCCTCCACTTT. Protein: CARAWGGRQGGPLHF.

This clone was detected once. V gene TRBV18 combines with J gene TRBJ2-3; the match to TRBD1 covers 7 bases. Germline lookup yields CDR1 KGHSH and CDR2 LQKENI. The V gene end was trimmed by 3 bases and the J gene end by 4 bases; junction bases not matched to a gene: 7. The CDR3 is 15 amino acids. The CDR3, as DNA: TGTGCCAGCTCACCTGCAGGGGGTGTGGCAGATACGCAGTATTTT. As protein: CASSPAGGVADTQYF.

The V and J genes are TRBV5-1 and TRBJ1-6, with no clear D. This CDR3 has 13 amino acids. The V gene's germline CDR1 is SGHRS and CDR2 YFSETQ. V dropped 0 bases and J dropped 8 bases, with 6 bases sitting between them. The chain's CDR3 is CASSLGRDSPLHF. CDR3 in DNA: TGCGCCAGCAGCTTGGGGCGGGATTCACCCCTCCACTTT.

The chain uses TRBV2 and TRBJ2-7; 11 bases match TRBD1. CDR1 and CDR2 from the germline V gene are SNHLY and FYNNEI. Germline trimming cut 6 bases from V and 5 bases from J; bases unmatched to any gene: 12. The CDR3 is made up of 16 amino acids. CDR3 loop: CASSADRGRDDDEQYF. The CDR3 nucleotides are TGTGCCAGCAGCGCGGACAGGGGGCGCGATGACGACGAGCAGTACTTC. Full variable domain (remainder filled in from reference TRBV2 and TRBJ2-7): EPEVTQTPSHQVTQMGQEVILRCVPISNHLYFYWYRQILGQKVEFLVSFYNNEISEKSEIFDDQFSVERPDGSNFTLKIRSTKLEDSAMYFCASSADRGRDDDEQYFGPGTRLTVT.

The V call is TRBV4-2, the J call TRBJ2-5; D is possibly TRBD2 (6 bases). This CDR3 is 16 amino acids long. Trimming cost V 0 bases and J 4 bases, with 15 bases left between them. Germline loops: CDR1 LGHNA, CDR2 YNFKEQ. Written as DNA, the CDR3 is TGTGCCAGCAGCCAAGAATACGGGCGGGGTCGAGAGACCCAGTACTTC. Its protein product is CASSQEYGRGRETQYF.

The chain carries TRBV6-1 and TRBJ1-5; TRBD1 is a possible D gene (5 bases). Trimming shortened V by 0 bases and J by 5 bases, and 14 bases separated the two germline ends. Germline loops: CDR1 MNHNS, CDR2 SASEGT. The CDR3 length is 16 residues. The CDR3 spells CASSEALDTTYQPQHF. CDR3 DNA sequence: TGTGCCAGCAGTGAAGCGCTGGACACGACCTATCAGCCCCAGCATTTT.